The source of this TCR beta chain is a study of blood T cell repertoires in COVID-19. Study-level background: The United States, Italy and Spain provided the acute and convalescent COVID-19 samples. Sample material is recorded as cDNA or gDNA derived from T cells, B-cell-depleted T cells, or PBMCs.

This CDR3 comprises 15 residues. The J segment lost 9 bases and the V segment lost 5 bases, leaving 8 bases of the junction unmatched. Germline CDR1 SGHTA, CDR2 FQGNSA. Assay: immunoSEQ multiplex PCR; the TCRdb copy retains only in-frame clones and omits some. The table records about 160,000 clones, 84% of them present only once. Material for sequencing was peripheral blood. The receptor comes from a man in his forties who had recovered from COVID-19. The rearrangement joins TRBV7-2 to TRBJ1-6, with 9 bases matching TRBD1. CDR3 amino acids: CASSPAAGQGSPLHF. In DNA form, the CDR3 reads TGTGCCAGCAGCCCGGCCGCGGGACAGGGTTCACCCCTCCACTTT.